This TCR beta chain originates from a study of CD8+ T cells in alopecia areata. Across the whole study: A 6-month off-drug phase came after tofacitinib, which had lasted 6 to 18 months. Study results and limitations: Lesional scalp, especially alopecia totalis/universalis, showed higher clonality than normal scalp.

Germline assignment: CDR1 MNHEY and CDR2 SVGAGI. Trimming took off 5 bases at V and 2 bases at J, with 10 bases between the two ends. The CDR3 is 13 residues long. Extraction of RNA preceded its reverse transcription into cDNA, which served as the sequencing template. Sequenced by immunoSEQ multiplex PCR; TCRdb stores in-frame clones only, minus some. The sample lists over 100,000 clones; about 47% were seen once. This clone has a count of ten or more. The target antigen is unknown. This sequence was found in a human donor with alopecia areata. The rearrangement joins TRBV6-5 to TRBJ2-7; D possibly corresponds to TRBD1 (6 bases). The sample in question was CD8+ T cells sorted from blood, obtained at week 0. The CDR3 loop is CASSNRVTYEQYF. The CDR3 bases are TGTGCCAGCAGTAACAGGGTCACCTACGAGCAGTACTTC.